A single sample gave rise to the 14 T cell receptor beta chains below, sequenced in a study of blood T cell repertoires in COVID-19. Profiled with immunoSEQ multiplex PCR; TCRdb holds only in-frame clones, not every one. The repertoire has some 51,000 clones, over 75% of them found once; the top ten carry approximately 6.2%. Sequenced sample: peripheral blood. The origin of the receptors is a middle-aged man with acute or convalescent COVID-19.

The chain links TRBV29-1 to TRBJ1-2; tentatively, D is TRBD1 (6 bases). The CDR3 runs 14 residues. Germline loops: CDR1 SQVTM, CDR2 ANQGSEA. Trimming took off 2 bases at V and 4 bases at J, with 14 bases between the two ends. In nucleotides, the CDR3 is TGCAGCGTTGAATGGGGGCAGCACGGCTATGGCTACACCTTC. It is translated as CSVEWGQHGYGYTF.

Of note for this clone: No DNA is shown, since the ends of the CDR3 on it are uncertain; the CDR3 is the one TCRdb lists. V is TRBV10-2 and J is TRBJ1-1; the table's D call, TRBD1, was not checked against the DNA. Including both end residues, the CDR3 is 12 amino acids long. Per germline, CDR1 WSHSY and CDR2 SAAADI. The CDR3 loop is CASSEFGQGTFF.

The CDR3 here is CASRSLISGKSYNEQFF. Here the CDR3 DNA reads TGTGCCAGTCGAAGTCTAATTAGCGGGAAGTCCTACAATGAGCAGTTCTTC. The gene calls are TRBV19 and TRBJ2-1, with 8 bases aligning to TRBD2. This CDR3 is 17 amino acids long. Germline V lookup: CDR1 LNHDA, CDR2 SQIVND (reference sequence). V lost 8 bases and J lost 1; bases outside the gene matches: 13.

The J gene is TRBJ2-3, the V gene TRBV2; D perhaps matches TRBD1 (6 bases). Trimming cost V 7 bases and J 4 bases, with 15 bases left between them. Germline values: CDR1 SNHLY, CDR2 FYNNEI. This CDR3 spans 14 amino acids. CDR3 bases: TGTGCCAGCACATCAGGGGTCTATGCAGATACGCAGTATTTT. As protein: CASTSGVYADTQYF.

The gene calls are TRBV19 and TRBJ2-7; D may be TRBD1 (5 bases). V lost 6 bases and J lost 2, with 11 bases in between. The CDR3 covers 13 residues. Germline V gives CDR1 LNHDA, CDR2 SQIVND (reference sequence). Written as DNA, the CDR3 is TGTGCCAGTAGGGGGCAAGGACCCTACGAGCAGTACTTC. Amino acid sequence: CASRGQGPYEQYF. Drawing the rest from reference TRBV19 and TRBJ2-7, the complete variable domain is DGGITQSPKYLFRKEGQNVTLSCEQNLNHDAMYWYRQDPGQGLRLIYYSQIVNDFQKGDIAEGYSVSREKKESFPLTVTSAQKNPTAFYLCASRGQGPYEQYFGPGTRLTVT.

This clone was recorded once. The chain carries TRBV7-2 and TRBJ2-5, with D perhaps matching TRBD2 (5 bases). This CDR3 has 14 amino acids. Trimming removed 2 bases at V and 0 bases at J, with 7 bases between. Germline V gene data show CDR1 as SGHTA and CDR2 as FQGNSA. CDR3 residues: CASSLTDYQETQYF. CDR3 DNA sequence: TGTGCCAGCAGCTTAACGGACTACCAAGAGACCCAGTACTTC.

This clone was found a few times. This chain uses TRBV19 with TRBJ1-5, with 7 bases aligning to TRBD1. The ends lost 11 bases at V and 0 bases at J; junction bases unmatched: 10. This CDR3 has 15 residues. Germline V lookup: CDR1 LNHDA, CDR2 SQIVND (reference sequence). This CDR3 is CASGRDSNSNQPQHF. The CDR3 DNA reads TGTGCCTCAGGACGGGACAGTAATAGCAATCAGCCCCAGCATTTT.

The gene calls are TRBV5-4 and TRBJ1-1; D gene unclear. Germline CDR1 is SGHNT and CDR2 is YYREEE (reference sequence). This CDR3 spans 14 amino acids. The germline V and J ends were trimmed by 0 bases and 6 bases, with 12 bases remaining between them. CDR3 DNA sequence: TGTGCCAGCAGCTTGGTAGGGAGTTTCGCTGAAGCTTTCTTT. Protein product: CASSLVGSFAEAFF.

This chain joins TRBV6-5 and TRBJ2-3; 10 nucleotides line up with TRBD2. V shed 0 bases, J shed 3 bases, and the junction held 3 bases outside the gene matches. The CDR3 totals 16 residues. Per germline, CDR1 MNHEY and CDR2 SVGAGI. In DNA form, the CDR3 reads TGTGCCAGCAGTTACTCCCTAGCGGGAGAGACAGATACGCAGTATTTT. This sequence encodes CASSYSLAGETDTQYF.

V gene TRBV28 combines with J gene TRBJ1-5; 10 positions match TRBD1. CDR3 length: 15 amino acids. The V gene end was trimmed by 5 bases and the J gene end by 3 bases; junction bases not matched to a gene: 4. Per the germline V gene, CDR1 is MDHEN and CDR2 is SYDVKM. The CDR3 nucleotides read TGTGCCAGCAGTGACAGGGGGCGCGACAATCAGCCCCAGCATTTT. This sequence encodes CASSDRGRDNQPQHF. Based on the CDR3 plus reference TRBV28 and TRBJ1-5, the full variable domain is DVKVTQSSRYLVKRTGEKVFLECVQDMDHENMFWYRQDPGLGLRLIYFSYDVKMKEKGDIPEGYSVSREKKERFSLILESASTNQTSMYLCASSDRGRDNQPQHFGDGTRLSIL.

The CDR3 DNA reads as TGTGCCACCAGTAGGGCGGGACCATCCGATACGCAGTATTTT. Protein product: CATSRAGPSDTQYF. The chain is built from TRBV24-1 and TRBJ2-3; D possibly corresponds to TRBD2 (6 bases). The CDR3 is 14 residues long. The V end lost 6 bases, the J end lost 6 bases, and 15 bases lay between the germline ends. CDR1 and CDR2 (germline): KGHDR, SFDVKD.

J is TRBJ2-1 and V is TRBV5-6, with a weak D call TRBD2 (6 bases). V lost 2 bases and J 4 bases, leaving 13 bases between the germline ends. The CDR3 totals 15 residues. Germline-derived CDR1 and CDR2 are SGHDT and YYEEEE. The CDR3 loop reads CASSFAGMPYNEQFF. In DNA, the CDR3 is TGTGCCAGCAGCTTCGCGGGGATGCCTTACAATGAGCAGTTCTTC.

The V call is TRBV7-2, the J call TRBJ1-1; TRBD1 aligns across 9 bases. Germline V gives CDR1 SGHTA, CDR2 FQGNSA. J lost 4 bases, V lost 1 base, and 7 bases had no gene match. The CDR3 consists of 16 residues. CDR3 in DNA: TGTGCCAGCAGCTTAGGCCCCGGGACAGGGACCACTGAAGCTTTCTTT. Translated, it gives CASSLGPGTGTTEAFF.

The rearrangement uses TRBV12-3 or TRBV12-4 and TRBJ2-7; D unclear. V gave up 4 bases and J gave up 2 bases, with 6 bases separating them. CDR3 length equals 12 residues. The CDR3 nucleotides read TGTGCCAGCAGTTCCCAGGCCTACGAGCAGTACTTC. It encodes CASSSQAYEQYF.